Here is one TCR beta chain with its context. The data belong to a study of T cells in tumors after PD-1 blockade. Only in-frame clones appear in the TCRdb table, and some are missing; sequencing was by immunoSEQ multiplex PCR. The repertoire holds roughly 48,000 clones, with over 75% as singletons. V lost 10 bases, J lost 6 bases, and 6 bases stayed unmatched. This CDR3 is built from 12 residues. V gene TRBV12-3 or TRBV12-4 combines with J gene TRBJ2-7; 10 bases map to TRBD1. The receptor was derived from a human donor with basal cell carcinoma. The sample was PBMCs, taken before anti-PD-1 treatment. CDR3 DNA: TGTGCCACCGGGACAGGGGCAAGCGAGCAGTACTTC. The encoded protein is CATGTGASEQYF.